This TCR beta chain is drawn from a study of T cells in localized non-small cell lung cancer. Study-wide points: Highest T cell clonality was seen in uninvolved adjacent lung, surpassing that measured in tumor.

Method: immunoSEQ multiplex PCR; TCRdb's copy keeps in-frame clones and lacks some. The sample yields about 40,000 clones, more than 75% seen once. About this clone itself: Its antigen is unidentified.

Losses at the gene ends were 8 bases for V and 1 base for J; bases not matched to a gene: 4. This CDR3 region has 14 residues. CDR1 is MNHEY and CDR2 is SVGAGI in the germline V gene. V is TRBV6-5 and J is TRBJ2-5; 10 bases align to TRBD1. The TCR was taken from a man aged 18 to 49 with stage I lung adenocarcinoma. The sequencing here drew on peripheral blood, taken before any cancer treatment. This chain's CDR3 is CASSDRGLQETQYF. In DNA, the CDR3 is TGTGCCAGCTCAGACAGGGGGCTCCAAGAGACCCAGTACTTC.